A selection of T cell receptor beta chains follows, all from one sample in a study of untreated major depressive disorder. Profiled with immunoSEQ multiplex PCR; TCRdb holds only in-frame clones, not every one. The sample holds more than 20,000 clones, roughly 91% seen once. The sequenced sample was CD4+ T cells from PBMCs. These TCRs come from a man under 40 in good health. CDR3s include the opening cysteine and the closing phenylalanine or tryptophan. A D gene is named only where the DNA matches it firmly. For some rows the clone size is stated as once, few or many, or as a class when expanded; others skip it.

v_call,d_call,clone_size,j_call,cdr3_nt,cdr3_aa
TRBV2,-,once,TRBJ2-5,TGTGCCAGCAGTGTTTTAGGATCTGAGACCCAGTACTTC,CASSVLGSETQYF
TRBV6-4,-,-,TRBJ2-6,TGTGCCAGCAGTGACTCAGGGGCTGGGGCCAACGTCCTGACTTTC,CASSDSGAGANVLTF
TRBV5-1,TRBD2,-,TRBJ2-1,TGCGCCAGTAACGCGGGAGGGCGGTACAATGAGCAGTTCTTC,CASNAGGRYNEQFF
TRBV9,TRBD2,-,TRBJ2-7,TGTGCCAGCAGCCCCGAGCGGGAGGCGTTAAGCTCCTACGAGCAGTACTTC,CASSPEREALSSYEQYF
TRBV27,-,-,TRBJ1-2,TGTGCCAGCAGTTTATCCTCCAGGGGTTATGGCTACACCTTC,CASSLSSRGYGYTF
TRBV9,-,-,TRBJ2-4,TGTGCCAGCAGCGTGGACAGCCAAAACATTCAGTACTTC,CASSVDSQNIQYF
TRBV4-1,TRBD2,-,TRBJ2-3,TGCGCCAGCACCCCGGGACTAGCGGGAGCCGCAGATACGCAGTATTTT,CASTPGLAGAADTQYF
TRBV4-2,-,-,TRBJ2-7,TGTGCCAGCAGCCAAGATCTCCAGGGAACCGACGAGCAGTACTTC,CASSQDLQGTDEQYF
TRBV27,TRBD2,-,TRBJ2-7,TGTGCCAGCAGTTTATCAGGGACTAGCGGGTACGAGCAGTACTTC,CASSLSGTSGYEQYF
TRBV15,-,-,TRBJ1-4,TGTGCCACCAGCCGTATAACGGGGAGAAATGAAAAACTGTTTTTT,CATSRITGRNEKLFF
TRBV5-1,-,-,TRBJ2-1,TGCGCCAGCAGCTTTTCCAGTTCAGGGGAGCAGTTCTTC,CASSFSSSGEQFF
TRBV7-3,-,-,TRBJ2-2,TGTGCCAGCAGCCCCGATGCGAACACCGGGGAGCTGTTTTTT,CASSPDANTGELFF
TRBV4-1,TRBD1,-,TRBJ2-3,TGCGCCAGCAGCCAAGATGGGGACAGCCGCACAGATACGCAGTATTTT,CASSQDGDSRTDTQYF
TRBV7-8,TRBD2,-,TRBJ2-7,TGTGCCAGCAGCCTAGGGACTAGCGGGAGCTATTGGGAGCAGTACTTC,CASSLGTSGSYWEQYF
TRBV5-1,-,once,TRBJ2-7,TGCGCCAGCAGCTACGGACCATCGGACGAGCAGTACTTC,CASSYGPSDEQYF
TRBV27,-,-,TRBJ1-1,TGTGCCAGCAGTATAGCACCGAACACTGAAGCTTTCTTT,CASSIAPNTEAFF
TRBV5-1,TRBD2,-,TRBJ2-2,TGCGCCAGCAGCTTGCCGGGACTAACGAACACCGGGGAGCTGTTTTTT,CASSLPGLTNTGELFF
TRBV7-3,TRBD2,-,TRBJ2-1,TGTGCCAGCAGCTTAACAACGACTAGCGGGACCTACAATGAGCAGTTCTTC,CASSLTTTSGTYNEQFF
TRBV7-8,-,-,TRBJ1-1,TGTGCCAGCAGCTTAATCACGAACACTGAAGCTTTCTTT,CASSLITNTEAFF
TRBV4-3,-,-,TRBJ2-5,TGCGCCAGCAGCCTACTAGGGGAGACCCAGTACTTC,CASSLLGETQYF
TRBV6-5,TRBD2,-,TRBJ2-5,TGTGCCAGCAGGGACCAGCGGGAGAGGGCGTGGACCCAGTACTTC,CASRDQRERAWTQYF
TRBV20-1,-,-,TRBJ1-1,TGCAGTGCTAGAGCTGGGACTGAAGCTTTCTTT,CSARAGTEAFF
TRBV18,TRBD1,-,TRBJ2-1,TGTGCCAGCTCACCACCGGGTTTCGGACAGGGGTCCTTAAGCTCCTACAATGAGCAGTTCTTC,CASSPPGFGQGSLSSYNEQFF
TRBV4-3,-,-,TRBJ2-7,TGCGCCAGCAGCCAAGATCGGGTTTGGCGGGACGAGCAGTACTTC,CASSQDRVWRDEQYF
TRBV30,-,-,TRBJ2-7,TGTGCCTGTAACGGGCCAAGATATTACGAGCAGTACTTC,CACNGPRYYEQYF
TRBV21-1,-,-,TRBJ2-7,TGTGCCAGCCCCTCGGGGGGGCAAACCCGATCCTACGAGCAGTACTTC,CASPSGGQTRSYEQYF
TRBV6-5,-,-,TRBJ2-1,TGTGCCAGCAGTCTCCGACTAGGCTCCTACAATGAGCAGTTCTTC,CASSLRLGSYNEQFF
TRBV7-6,TRBD2,-,TRBJ2-4,TGTGCCAGCAGCTTAGCGGCCACCCTAGCGGGAGAGGCCAAAAACATTCAGTACTTC,CASSLAATLAGEAKNIQYF
TRBV5-1,-,-,TRBJ1-4,TGCGCCAGCAGCCCCGGGACGGATGAAAAACTGTTTTTT,CASSPGTDEKLFF
TRBV29-1,-,-,TRBJ2-3,TGCAGCGTTGAAGGACAGCTGGGGGGCACAGATACGCAGTATTTT,CSVEGQLGGTDTQYF
TRBV29-1,-,-,TRBJ2-1,TGCAGCGTTTCTCAGGACAGATACAATGAGCAGTTCTTC,CSVSQDRYNEQFF
TRBV25-1,TRBD1,-,TRBJ2-7,TGTGCCAGCATGAGAATAGGGGGCCCATACGAGCAGTACTTC,CASMRIGGPYEQYF
TRBV5-4,TRBD2,-,TRBJ2-5,TGTGCCAGCAGCCCAACTCTAGCGGGAGAAGGGTGGGAGACCCAGTACTTC,CASSPTLAGEGWETQYF
TRBV18,-,-,TRBJ1-2,TGTGCCAGCTCACCGGGGCAGGACTATGGCTACACCTTC,CASSPGQDYGYTF
TRBV19,TRBD1,-,TRBJ1-3,TGTGCCAGTACCCCTCTCTGGGGACAGCGAGTTCCGAGTGGAAACACCATATATTTT,CASTPLWGQRVPSGNTIYF
TRBV5-1,-,-,TRBJ2-7,TGCGCCAGCAGCTTGGTAGTTAACGAGGGTGGCGAGCAGTACTTC,CASSLVVNEGGEQYF
TRBV7-9,TRBD2,few,TRBJ2-7,TGTGCCAGCAGCTTAGTGAGCGGGAGGGTACACGAGCAGTACTTC,CASSLVSGRVHEQYF
TRBV6-5,TRBD1,-,TRBJ2-1,TGTGCCAGCAGTTACTCAATGACAGGGAACTACAATGAGCAGTTCTTC,CASSYSMTGNYNEQFF
TRBV4-2,-,-,TRBJ1-2,TGTGCCAGCAGCCAACAACGGGACCCGAGCGGCTACACCTTC,CASSQQRDPSGYTF